This T cell receptor (beta chain) was sequenced for a study of regulatory T cells in long-lasting Graves disease. Study background: Those with persistent Graves' disease had received antithyroid drugs for over 5 years with positive TSH receptor antibodies. Overall study results and limits: Rather than thyroid tissue, only peripheral blood underwent study.

Construction of TCR beta libraries relied on iRepertoire HTBI primers and on Arm-PCR targeting CDR3 regions. TCRdb redid the calling of the multiplex PCR reads with MiXCR, one entry per CDR3 protein. Counted here are roughly 400,000 distinct CDR3 sequences, around 20% occurring once; the ten biggest clones make up roughly an eighth. This clonotype was observed a handful of times. No antigen is known for it. Mismatch with germline at one junction end may stem from a read error. Described time point: persistent/refractory GD, antithyroid drugs over 5 years with positive TRAb. There was RNA extracted from PBMCs, and the TCR library was made from it. EDTA tubes received approximately 9 milliliters of drawn peripheral blood. The input for sequencing was peripheral blood mononuclear cells (PBMCs), taken when the disease was refractory, from a patient treated with antithyroid drugs. This TCR was recovered from a female donor with Graves disease.

The CDR3 region is CASSSALGSGELFF. The CDR3 coding sequence is TGTGCTAGCAGCTCAGCCCTCGGGAGCGGGGAGCTGTTTTTT. The chain is built from TRBV7-7 and TRBJ2-2; possibly TRBD2 for D (6 bases). Germline loops: CDR1 SSHAT, CDR2 FNYEAQ (reference sequence). The CDR3 is made up of 14 amino acids.